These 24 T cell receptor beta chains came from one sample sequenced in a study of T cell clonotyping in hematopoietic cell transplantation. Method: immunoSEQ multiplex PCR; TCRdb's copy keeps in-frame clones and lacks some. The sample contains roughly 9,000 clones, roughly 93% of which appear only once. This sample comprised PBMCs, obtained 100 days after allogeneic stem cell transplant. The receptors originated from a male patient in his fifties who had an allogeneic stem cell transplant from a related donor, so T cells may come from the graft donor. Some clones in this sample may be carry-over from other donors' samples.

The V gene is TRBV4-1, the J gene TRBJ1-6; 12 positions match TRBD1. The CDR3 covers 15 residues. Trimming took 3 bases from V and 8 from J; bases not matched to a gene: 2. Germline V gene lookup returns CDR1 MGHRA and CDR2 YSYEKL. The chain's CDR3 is CASSHRDRGHSPLHF. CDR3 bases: TGCGCCAGCAGCCACCGGGACAGGGGGCATTCACCCCTCCACTTT.

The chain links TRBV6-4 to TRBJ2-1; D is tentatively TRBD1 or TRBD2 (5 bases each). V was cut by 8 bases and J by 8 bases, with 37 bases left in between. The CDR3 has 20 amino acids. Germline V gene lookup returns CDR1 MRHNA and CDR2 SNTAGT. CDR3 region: CASPTGRLQKRGQSDDEQFF. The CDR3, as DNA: TGTGCCAGCCCTACGGGTAGACTTCAAAAACGGGGCCAGAGTGACGATGAGCAGTTCTTC.

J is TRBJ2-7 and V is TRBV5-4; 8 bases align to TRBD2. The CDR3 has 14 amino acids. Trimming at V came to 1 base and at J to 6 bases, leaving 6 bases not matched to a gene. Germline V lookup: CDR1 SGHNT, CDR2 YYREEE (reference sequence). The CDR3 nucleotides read TGTGCCAGCAGCTTGTCCGGGAGGGTGGGCGAGCAGTACTTC. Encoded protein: CASSLSGRVGEQYF.

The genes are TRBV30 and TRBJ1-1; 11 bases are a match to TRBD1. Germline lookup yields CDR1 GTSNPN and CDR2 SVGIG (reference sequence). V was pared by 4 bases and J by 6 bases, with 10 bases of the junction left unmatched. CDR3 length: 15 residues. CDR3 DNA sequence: TGTGCCTGGACCAGGACAGGGGGCGCCTCCGCTGAAGCTTTCTTT. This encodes CAWTRTGGASAEAFF.

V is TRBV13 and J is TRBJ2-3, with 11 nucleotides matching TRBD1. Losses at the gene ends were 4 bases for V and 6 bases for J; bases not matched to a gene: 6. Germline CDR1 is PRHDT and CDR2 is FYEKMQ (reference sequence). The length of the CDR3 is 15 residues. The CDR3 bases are TGTGCCAGCAGCTCTTGGACAGGGGGCCGGGATACGCAGTATTTT. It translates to CASSSWTGGRDTQYF.

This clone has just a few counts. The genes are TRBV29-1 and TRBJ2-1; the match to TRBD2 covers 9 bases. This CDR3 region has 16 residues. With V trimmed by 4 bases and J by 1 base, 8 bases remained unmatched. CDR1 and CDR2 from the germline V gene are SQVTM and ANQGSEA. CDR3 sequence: CSVVGGRGLSYNEQFF. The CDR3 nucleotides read TGCAGCGTTGTCGGCGGGAGGGGCCTATCCTACAATGAGCAGTTCTTC.

CDR3 DNA sequence: TGTGCCAGCAGTTACTGGGCGGGGGCAATGAACACTGAAGCTTTCTTT. It yields the protein CASSYWAGAMNTEAFF. The chain employs TRBV6-5 and TRBJ1-1; tentative D call: TRBD1 (6 bases). Trimming cost V 1 base and J 0 bases, with 12 bases left between them. Germline V gene sequence: CDR1 MNHEY, CDR2 SVGAGI. The CDR3 consists of 16 residues.

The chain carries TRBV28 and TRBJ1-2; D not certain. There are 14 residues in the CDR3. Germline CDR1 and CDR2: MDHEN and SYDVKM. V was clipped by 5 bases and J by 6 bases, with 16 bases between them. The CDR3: CASSLLQEVDGYTF. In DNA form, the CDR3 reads TGTGCCAGCAGTCTCCTCCAGGAGGTAGATGGCTACACCTTC.

The CDR3 loop is CSVATSGVYEQYF. The CDR3 DNA sequence: TGCAGCGTTGCAACTAGCGGAGTATACGAGCAGTACTTC. The chain links TRBV29-1 to TRBJ2-7, with 8 bases that match TRBD2. Trimming cost V 4 bases and J 4 bases; bases outside gene matches: 6. CDR1 and CDR2 from the germline V gene are SQVTM and ANQGSEA. CDR3 size: 13 residues.

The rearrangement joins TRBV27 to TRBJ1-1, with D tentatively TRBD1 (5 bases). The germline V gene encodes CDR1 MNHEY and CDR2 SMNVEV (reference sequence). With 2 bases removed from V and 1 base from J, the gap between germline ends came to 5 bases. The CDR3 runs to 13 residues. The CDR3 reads CASSLGGNTEAFF. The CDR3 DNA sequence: TGTGCCAGCAGTTTAGGGGGGAACACTGAAGCTTTCTTT.

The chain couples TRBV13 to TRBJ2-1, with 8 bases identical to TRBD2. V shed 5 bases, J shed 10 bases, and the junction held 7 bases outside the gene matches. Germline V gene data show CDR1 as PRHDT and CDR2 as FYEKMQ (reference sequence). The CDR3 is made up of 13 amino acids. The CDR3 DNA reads TGTGCCAGCAGCCCCCGGACTAGCATAGAGCAGTTCTTC. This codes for CASSPRTSIEQFF.

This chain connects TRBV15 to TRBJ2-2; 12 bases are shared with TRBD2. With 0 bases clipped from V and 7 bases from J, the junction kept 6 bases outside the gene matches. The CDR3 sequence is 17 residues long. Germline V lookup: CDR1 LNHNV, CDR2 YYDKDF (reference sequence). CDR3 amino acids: CATSRDLAGGPGGELFF. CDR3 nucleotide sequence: TGTGCCACCAGCAGAGACCTAGCGGGAGGGCCAGGCGGGGAGCTGTTTTTT. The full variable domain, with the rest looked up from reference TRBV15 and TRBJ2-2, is DAMVIQNPRYQVTQFGKPVTLSCSQTLNHNVMYWYQQKSSQAPKLLFHYYDKDFNNEADTPDNFQSRRPNTSFCFLDIRSPGLGDTAMYLCATSRDLAGGPGGELFFGEGSRLTVL.

The DNA of the CDR3 is TGTGCCAGTACTCACTCCCAGGGGACTGAAGCTTTCTTT. Encoded protein: CASTHSQGTEAFF. V usage is TRBV19 and J usage is TRBJ1-1, with D possibly TRBD1 on 6 matching bases. V dropped 7 bases and J dropped 5 bases, with 14 bases sitting between them. Germline CDR1 is LNHDA and CDR2 is SQIVND (reference sequence). The CDR3 is 13 amino acids.

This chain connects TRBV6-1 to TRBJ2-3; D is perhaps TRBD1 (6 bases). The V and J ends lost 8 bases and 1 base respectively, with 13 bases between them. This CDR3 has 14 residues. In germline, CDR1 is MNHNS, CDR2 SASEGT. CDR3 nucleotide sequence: TGTGCCAGCTCTAGGGCAGGGGGCACAGATACGCAGTATTTT. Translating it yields CASSRAGGTDTQYF.

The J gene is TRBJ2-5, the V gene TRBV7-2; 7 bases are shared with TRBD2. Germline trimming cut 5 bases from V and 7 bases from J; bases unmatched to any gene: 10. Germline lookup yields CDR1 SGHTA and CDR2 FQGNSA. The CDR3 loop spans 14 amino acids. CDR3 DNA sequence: TGTGCCAGCAGCAAAACGTCGGGGGAGGGGACCCAGTACTTC. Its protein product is CASSKTSGEGTQYF.

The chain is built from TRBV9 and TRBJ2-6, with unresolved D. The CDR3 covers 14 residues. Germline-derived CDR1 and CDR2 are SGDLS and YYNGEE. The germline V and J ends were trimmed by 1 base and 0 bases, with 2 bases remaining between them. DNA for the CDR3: TGTGCCAGCAGCGTACTCTCTGGGGCCAACGTCCTGACTTTC. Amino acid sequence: CASSVLSGANVLTF.

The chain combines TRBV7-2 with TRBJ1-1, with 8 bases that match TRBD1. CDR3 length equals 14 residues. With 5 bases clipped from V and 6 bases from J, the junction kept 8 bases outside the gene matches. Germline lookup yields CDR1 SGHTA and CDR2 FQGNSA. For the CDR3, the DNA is TGTGCCAGCAGCCCACAGGGGGGTTTCCCTGAAGCTTTCTTT. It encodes CASSPQGGFPEAFF.

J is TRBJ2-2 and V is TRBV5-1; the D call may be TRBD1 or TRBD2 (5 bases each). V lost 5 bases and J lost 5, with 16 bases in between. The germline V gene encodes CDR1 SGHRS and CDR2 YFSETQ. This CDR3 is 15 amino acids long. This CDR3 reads CASRTGTPGTGELFF. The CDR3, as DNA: TGCGCCAGCAGGACCGGGACCCCGGGGACCGGGGAGCTGTTTTTT.

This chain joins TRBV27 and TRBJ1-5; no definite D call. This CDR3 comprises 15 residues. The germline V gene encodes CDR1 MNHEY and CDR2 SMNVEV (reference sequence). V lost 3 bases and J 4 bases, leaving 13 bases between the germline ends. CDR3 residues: CASSLGSARNQPQHF. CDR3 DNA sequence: TGTGCCAGCAGTTTGGGGTCAGCGCGAAATCAGCCCCAGCATTTT.

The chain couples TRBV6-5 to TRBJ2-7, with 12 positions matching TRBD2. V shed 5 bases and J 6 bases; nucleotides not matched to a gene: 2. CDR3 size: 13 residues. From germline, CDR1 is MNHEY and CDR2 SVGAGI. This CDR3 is CASSPSGRGEQYF. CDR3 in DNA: TGTGCCAGCAGTCCTAGCGGGAGGGGCGAGCAGTACTTC.

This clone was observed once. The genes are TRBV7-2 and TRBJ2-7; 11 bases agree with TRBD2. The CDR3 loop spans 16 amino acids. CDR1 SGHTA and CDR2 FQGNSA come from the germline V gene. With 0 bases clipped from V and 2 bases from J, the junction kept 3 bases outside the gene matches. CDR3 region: CASSLASGRAAYEQYF. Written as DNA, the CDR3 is TGTGCCAGCAGCTTAGCTAGCGGGAGGGCCGCCTACGAGCAGTACTTC.

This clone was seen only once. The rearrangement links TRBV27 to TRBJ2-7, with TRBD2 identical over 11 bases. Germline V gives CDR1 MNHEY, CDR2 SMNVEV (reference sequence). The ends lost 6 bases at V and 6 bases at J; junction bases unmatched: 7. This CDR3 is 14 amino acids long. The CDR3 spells CASRGGTSGPEQYF. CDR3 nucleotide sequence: TGTGCCAGCAGAGGGGGGACTAGCGGCCCCGAGCAGTACTTC.

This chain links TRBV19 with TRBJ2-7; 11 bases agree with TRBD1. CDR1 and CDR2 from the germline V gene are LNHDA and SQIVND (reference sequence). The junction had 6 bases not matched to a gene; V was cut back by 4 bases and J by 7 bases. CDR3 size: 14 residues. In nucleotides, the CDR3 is TGTGCCAGTAGTACGCGGACAGGGGGCGGGGAGCAGTACTTC. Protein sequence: CASSTRTGGGEQYF.

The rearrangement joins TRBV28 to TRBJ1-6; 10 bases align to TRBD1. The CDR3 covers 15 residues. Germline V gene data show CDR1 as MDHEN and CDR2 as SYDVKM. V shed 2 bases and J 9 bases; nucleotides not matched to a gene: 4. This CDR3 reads CASSLGDRGSSPLHF. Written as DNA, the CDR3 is TGTGCCAGCAGTTTAGGGGACAGGGGTAGTTCACCCCTCCACTTT.